The 10 T cell receptor beta chains below were found in one sample sequenced in a study of human T cells and chemical hapten exposure. Via MiXCR, TCRdb re-called the RACE reads, giving one row per CDR3 protein. The sample lists 300,000 to 350,000 distinct CDR3 sequences, 6% to 8.5% occurring once. Time point meaning: patch test 1, 2 weeks after DPC sensitization. Treatment reported: therapeutic diphenylcyclopropenone sensitization with weekly scalp DPC. The sequenced sample was whole blood, obtained in connection with sensitization to the hapten diphenylcyclopropenone (DPC). The receptors were gathered from a woman between 18 and 30 years old with alopecia areata. Some clones in this sample may be carry-over from other donors' samples.

This clonotype was recorded at least ten times. The chain uses TRBV5-1 and TRBJ1-2; D not certain. With 3 bases removed from V and 9 bases from J, the gap between germline ends came to 18 bases. The length of the CDR3 is 14 residues. Germline CDR1 SGHRS, CDR2 YFSETQ. The CDR3 here is CASSSDDLSGSYTF. The CDR3 bases are TGCGCCAGCAGCTCCGATGACCTATCCGGCAGCTACACCTTC.

This clonotype has a count of ten or more. DNA of the CDR3: TGCAGCTGGGGGCCAGGCGCTACCTACAATGAGCAGTTCTTC. Protein product: CSWGPGATYNEQFF. The V call is TRBV29-1, the J call TRBJ2-1, with D possibly TRBD1 on 6 matching bases. Germline V gene lookup returns CDR1 SQVTM and CDR2 ANQGSEA. The CDR3 runs to 14 residues. Trimming took 8 bases from V and 2 from J, leaving 16 bases between them.

This clonotype came up many times. The chain links TRBV6-2 or TRBV6-3 to TRBJ1-5, with D possibly being TRBD1 (6 bases). V lost 6 bases and J lost 0, with 12 bases in between. The CDR3 totals 15 residues. Germline V gives CDR1 MNHEY, CDR2 SVGEGT. For the CDR3, the DNA is TGTGCCAGCAGCCAGGACAGCTATAGCAATCAGCCCCAGCATTTT. Its protein product is CASSQDSYSNQPQHF.

This clonotype was picked up many times. J is TRBJ1-3 and V is TRBV12-3 or TRBV12-4; unclear D gene. The V and J ends lost 3 bases and 0 bases respectively, with 12 bases between them. CDR3 length: 16 amino acids. The DNA of the CDR3 is TGTGCCAGCAGTTTGCTGGGTAGCACCTCTGGAAACACCATATATTTT. Its translation: CASSLLGSTSGNTIYF.

This clonotype was recorded at least ten times. This chain uses TRBV7-9 with TRBJ2-3, with 8 bases fitting TRBD1. Germline V lookup: CDR1 SEHNR, CDR2 FQNEAQ (reference sequence). The CDR3 loop spans 15 amino acids. V lost 5 bases and J lost 2; bases outside the gene matches: 6. The CDR3 DNA is TGTGCCAGCAGCCATCGGACAGGGTCCACAGATACGCAGTATTTT. Protein: CASSHRTGSTDTQYF.

V and J are TRBV6-5 and TRBJ1-5; tentative D call: TRBD1 (6 bases). The V and J ends lost 8 bases and 4 bases respectively, with 15 bases between them. The CDR3 loop spans 14 amino acids. Germline lookup yields CDR1 MNHEY and CDR2 SVGAGI. As DNA, the CDR3 is TGTGCCAGCGAAATGACAGGTATAAATCAGCCCCAGCATTTT. Translated, it gives CASEMTGINQPQHF.

CDR3 protein: CASSQDGAGELFF. For the CDR3, the DNA is TGTGCCAGCAGCCAAGATGGGGCCGGGGAGCTGTTTTTT. V usage is TRBV3-1 and J usage is TRBJ2-2; no clear D gene. V was pared by 0 bases and J by 6 bases, with 5 bases between. The CDR3 consists of 13 residues. Germline lookup yields CDR1 LGHDT and CDR2 YNNKEL (reference sequence).

This clonotype was seen ten or more times. The chain links TRBV7-2 to TRBJ2-3, with TRBD2 identical over 8 bases. V shed 5 bases, J shed 3 bases, and the junction held 7 bases outside the gene matches. The germline gives CDR1 SGHTA, CDR2 FQGNSA. This CDR3 spans 15 amino acids. CDR3: CASSIGGALTDTQYF. In nucleotides, the CDR3 is TGTGCCAGCAGCATCGGGGGGGCCCTGACAGATACGCAGTATTTT.

Many counts were recorded for this clonotype. The chain has TRBV2 and TRBJ1-5; tentatively, D is TRBD1 (5 bases). Trimming took 1 base from V and 1 from J, leaving 5 bases between them. Germline CDR1 is SNHLY and CDR2 is FYNNEI. The CDR3 has 14 amino acids. The CDR3 DNA sequence: TGTGCCAGCAGTGAAGAGGGGAGCAATCAGCCCCAGCATTTT. It encodes CASSEEGSNQPQHF. Variable domain in full (rest from reference TRBV2 and TRBJ1-5): EPEVTQTPSHQVTQMGQEVILRCVPISNHLYFYWYRQILGQKVEFLVSFYNNEISEKSEIFDDQFSVERPDGSNFTLKIRSTKLEDSAMYFCASSEEGSNQPQHFGDGTRLSIL.

This clonotype was detected only a few times. The genes are TRBV5-1 and TRBJ1-2; 10 bases match TRBD1. With V trimmed by 7 bases and J by 6 bases, 9 bases remained unmatched. Germline V gene lookup returns CDR1 SGHRS and CDR2 YFSETQ. The CDR3 is made up of 14 amino acids. The CDR3 coding sequence is TGCGCCAGCGGGTCCGGGACAGGGGAAAATGGCTACACCTTC. The encoded protein is CASGSGTGENGYTF.